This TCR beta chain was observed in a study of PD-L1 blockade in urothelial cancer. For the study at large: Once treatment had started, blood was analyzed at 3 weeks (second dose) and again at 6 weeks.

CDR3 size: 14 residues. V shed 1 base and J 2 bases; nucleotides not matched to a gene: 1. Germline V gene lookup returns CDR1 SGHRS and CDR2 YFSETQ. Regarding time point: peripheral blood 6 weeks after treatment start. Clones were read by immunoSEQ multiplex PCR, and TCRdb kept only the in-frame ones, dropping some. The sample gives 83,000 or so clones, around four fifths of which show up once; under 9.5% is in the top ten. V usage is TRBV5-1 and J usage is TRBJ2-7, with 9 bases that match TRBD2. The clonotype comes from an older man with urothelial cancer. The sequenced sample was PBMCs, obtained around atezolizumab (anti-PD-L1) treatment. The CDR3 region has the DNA TGCGCCAGCAGCTTGACTAGCGGGCCCTACGAGCAGTACTTC. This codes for CASSLTSGPYEQYF.